Here is one T cell receptor beta chain with its context. The method was immunoSEQ multiplex PCR; TCRdb's version includes in-frame clones alone and lacks a portion of them. The sample contains over 650,000 clones, around 87% of which appear only once. The data are from a study of shared T cell receptors in the human thymus. This CDR3 has 15 residues. V lost 1 base and J lost 4, with 13 bases in between. In germline, CDR1 is SEHNR, CDR2 FQNEAQ (reference sequence). These records were also assigned to another study, of human thymus T cells. As that study records: It was healthy Finnish infants having corrective surgery for congenital heart defects who were the donors. Related reports documented highly overlapping thymic repertoires among unrelated individuals.

Sequenced sample: thymocytes. The V call is TRBV7-9, the J call TRBJ1-2; D not certain. This sequence was found in a boy under two years old with a congenital heart defect. The CDR3 sequence: CASSLEGSRAYGYTF. The CDR3 coding sequence is TGTGCCAGCAGCTTAGAAGGGAGTAGGGCCTATGGCTACACCTTC.